The sample holds one count of the clone carrying this T cell receptor beta chain. Its antigen is not identified. The sample comes from a study of blood T cells in healthy people across ages. Study conclusions and caveats: No one knew whether donors had CMV, which possibly confounded expanded clonotype changes. Bulk PBMC profiling left naive and antigen-experienced comparisons inconclusive.

Combining a sample-barcoded 5' primer with a J-beta primer mix, a second PCR ran for roughly 6 to 12 cycles. Using its own MiXCR run on the 5' RACE reads, TCRdb lists one record per CDR3 protein. The sample contains around 940,000 distinct CDR3 sequences, roughly 51% of which appear only once. Germline CDR1 reads SGHDT; CDR2 reads YYEEEE. V shed 3 bases and J 4 bases; nucleotides not matched to a gene: 7. This CDR3 spans 15 amino acids. The TCR originated in a woman in her sixties or seventies in good health. Sequenced input: blood. The chain links TRBV5-6 to TRBJ2-1, with TRBD2 matching over 7 bases. CDR3 sequence (DNA): TGTGCCAGCAGCTGGGGCGGGAGCGAGTACAATGAGCAGTTCTTC. Residues: CASSWGGSEYNEQFF. Filled out from reference TRBV5-6 and TRBJ2-1, the complete variable domain reads DAGVTQSPTHLIKTRGQQVTLRCSPKSGHDTVSWYQQALGQGPQFIFQYYEEEERQRGNFPDRFSGHQFPNYSSELNVNALLLGDSALYLCASSWGGSEYNEQFFGPGTRLTVL.